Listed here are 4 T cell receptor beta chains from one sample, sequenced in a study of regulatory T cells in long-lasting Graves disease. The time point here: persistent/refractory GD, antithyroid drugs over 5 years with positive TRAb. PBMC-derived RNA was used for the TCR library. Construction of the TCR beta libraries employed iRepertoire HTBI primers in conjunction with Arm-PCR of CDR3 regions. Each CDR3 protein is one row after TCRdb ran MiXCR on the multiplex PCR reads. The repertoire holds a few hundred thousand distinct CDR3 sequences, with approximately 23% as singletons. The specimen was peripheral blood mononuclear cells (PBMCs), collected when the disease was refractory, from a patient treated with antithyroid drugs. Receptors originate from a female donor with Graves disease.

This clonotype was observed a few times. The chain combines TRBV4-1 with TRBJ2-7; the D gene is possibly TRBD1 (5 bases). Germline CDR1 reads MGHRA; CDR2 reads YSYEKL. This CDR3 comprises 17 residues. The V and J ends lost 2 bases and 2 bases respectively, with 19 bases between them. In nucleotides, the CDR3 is TGCGCCAGCAGCCAAAGTGGGGCCCGCGATGGGGCCTACGAGCAGTACTTC. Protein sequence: CASSQSGARDGAYEQYF.

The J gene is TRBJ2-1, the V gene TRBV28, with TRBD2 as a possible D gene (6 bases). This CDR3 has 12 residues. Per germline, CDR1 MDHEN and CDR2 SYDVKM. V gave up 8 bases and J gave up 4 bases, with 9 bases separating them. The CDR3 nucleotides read TGTGCCAGCGCGGGGCAGTACAATGAGCAGTTCTTC. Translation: CASAGQYNEQFF.

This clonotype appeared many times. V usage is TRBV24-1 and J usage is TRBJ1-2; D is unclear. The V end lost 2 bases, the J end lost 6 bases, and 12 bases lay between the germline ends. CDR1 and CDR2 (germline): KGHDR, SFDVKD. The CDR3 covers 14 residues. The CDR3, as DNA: TGTGCCACCAGTGATTCTGCATACAAGAATGGCTACACCTTC. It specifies CATSDSAYKNGYTF.

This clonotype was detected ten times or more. The CDR3 DNA follows: TGTGCCAGCAGTTTCGGACAGGGGGCAAGCAATCAGCCCCAGCATTTT. Amino acids: CASSFGQGASNQPQHF. V usage is TRBV28 and J usage is TRBJ1-5, with TRBD1 matching 11 bases. The CDR3 extends over 16 amino acids. Unmatched junction bases numbered 2, after V lost 3 bases and J lost 1 base. CDR1 and CDR2 from the germline V gene are MDHEN and SYDVKM.